Listed below are T cell receptor beta chains from one sample, sequenced in a study of coeliac disease. The repertoire was sequenced with immunoSEQ multiplex PCR; TCRdb's copy has only in-frame clones and lacks some. The sample shows 2,500 to 3,500 clones, around 60% of them seen only once. The source material was intraepithelial lymphocytes from the gut. These receptors came from a woman aged 40-49 years. The CDR3 runs from the conserved cysteine through the conserved F or W. D genes are given only for firm matches. Size is stated for part of the rows, as once, few or many counts, or as a class when the clone is expanded.

D gene: TRBD2; J gene: TRBJ2-1; clone size: NA; V gene: TRBV28; CDR3 DNA: TGTGCCAGCAGTTTTTGGCTAGCGGGAGGGCCCCGAGAGCAGTTCTTC; CDR3 protein: CASSFWLAGGPREQFF
D gene: TRBD1; J gene: TRBJ2-1; clone size: few; V gene: TRBV19; CDR3 DNA: TGTGCCAGTAGTATCGGGACAGGGGTTCGGGATGAGCAGTTCTTC; CDR3 protein: CASSIGTGVRDEQFF
D gene: TRBD1; J gene: TRBJ2-1; clone size: few; V gene: TRBV13; CDR3 DNA: TGTGCCAGCAGCTTAAGGACAGGGGATGAGCAGTTCTTC; CDR3 protein: CASSLRTGDEQFF
D gene: NA; J gene: TRBJ2-3; clone size: NA; V gene: TRBV19; CDR3 DNA: TGTGCCAGGGAGACAGTATCTAGCACAGATACGCAGTATTTT; CDR3 protein: CARETVSSTDTQYF
D gene: NA; J gene: TRBJ2-5; clone size: NA; V gene: TRBV18; CDR3 DNA: TGTGCCAGCTCACCACCCTCGGGAGAGACCCAGTACTTC; CDR3 protein: CASSPPSGETQYF
D gene: NA; J gene: TRBJ2-6; clone size: NA; V gene: TRBV7-9; CDR3 DNA: TGTGCCAGCAGCTTAAGTCAGGGGCACTCTGGGGCCAACGTCCTGACTTTC; CDR3 protein: CASSLSQGHSGANVLTF
D gene: TRBD1; J gene: TRBJ1-1; clone size: NA; V gene: TRBV2; CDR3 DNA: TGTGCCAGCAGTCAGTTCGGACAGGGGAACACTGAAGCTTTCTTT; CDR3 protein: CASSQFGQGNTEAFF
D gene: TRBD1; J gene: TRBJ2-7; clone size: NA; V gene: TRBV2; CDR3 DNA: TGTGCCAGCAGGGGGACAGGCCCCTACGAGCAGTACTTC; CDR3 protein: CASRGTGPYEQYF
D gene: TRBD2; J gene: TRBJ2-5; clone size: few; V gene: TRBV6-1; CDR3 DNA: TGTGCCAGCAGTGAATTGGTGTGGCGGGAGGGCCCCAAAGAGACCCAGTACTTC; CDR3 protein: CASSELVWREGPKETQYF
D gene: TRBD1; J gene: TRBJ1-1; clone size: many; V gene: TRBV6-5; CDR3 DNA: TGTGCCAGCAGTTTCGACCCAGGGGGCGAGAACACTGAAGCTTTCTTT; CDR3 protein: CASSFDPGGENTEAFF
D gene: TRBD1; J gene: TRBJ2-1; clone size: NA; V gene: TRBV9; CDR3 DNA: TGTGCCAGCAGCGTAGCTCCGGGACAGGGTTATGAGCAGTTCTTC; CDR3 protein: CASSVAPGQGYEQFF
D gene: NA; J gene: TRBJ2-7; clone size: few; V gene: TRBV5-6; CDR3 DNA: TGTGCCAGCAGCTCGGCAGGGGTTTCCTACGAGCAGTACTTC; CDR3 protein: CASSSAGVSYEQYF
D gene: NA; J gene: TRBJ2-3; clone size: NA; V gene: TRBV5-1; CDR3 DNA: TGCGCCAGCAGCCGGGACACCCCTCTAAATACGCAGTATTTT; CDR3 protein: CASSRDTPLNTQYF
D gene: TRBD1; J gene: TRBJ2-7; clone size: few; V gene: TRBV30; CDR3 DNA: TGTGCCTGCGGGACAGTTACCTACGAGCAGTACTTC; CDR3 protein: CACGTVTYEQYF
D gene: TRBD2; J gene: TRBJ2-2; clone size: few; V gene: TRBV10-3; CDR3 DNA: TGTGCCATCGGTACTAGCGGAGAGAACACCGGGGAGCTGTTTTTT; CDR3 protein: CAIGTSGENTGELFF
D gene: TRBD2; J gene: TRBJ2-1; clone size: NA; V gene: TRBV28; CDR3 DNA: TGTGCCAGCAGTTTAGGTACTAGCGGGAGCAATGAGCAGTTCTTC; CDR3 protein: CASSLGTSGSNEQFF
D gene: NA; J gene: TRBJ2-1; clone size: NA; V gene: TRBV7-3; CDR3 DNA: TGTGCCAGCAGCCCAAACTCGGGTCCCAACAATGAGCAGTTCTTC; CDR3 protein: CASSPNSGPNNEQFF
D gene: NA; J gene: TRBJ2-7; clone size: NA; V gene: TRBV5-5; CDR3 DNA: TGTGCCAGCAGCTTGGTTACGGTCGTCTACGAGCAGTACTTC; CDR3 protein: CASSLVTVVYEQYF
D gene: NA; J gene: TRBJ2-1; clone size: NA; V gene: TRBV5-5; CDR3 DNA: TGTGCCAGCAGCTTAGCGGTTGGCTCCTACAATGAGCAGTTCTTC; CDR3 protein: CASSLAVGSYNEQFF
D gene: NA; J gene: TRBJ2-2; clone size: NA; V gene: TRBV5-1; CDR3 DNA: TGCGCCAGCAGTCGAGAGGGCAACACCGGGGAGCTGTTTTTT; CDR3 protein: CASSREGNTGELFF
D gene: NA; J gene: TRBJ2-5; clone size: once; V gene: TRBV10-3; CDR3 DNA: TGTGCCATCAGTGACCGGCAAGAGACCCAGTACTTC; CDR3 protein: CAISDRQETQYF
D gene: NA; J gene: TRBJ2-5; clone size: NA; V gene: TRBV9; CDR3 DNA: TGTGCCAGCAGCACTAACGACCTGCAGCGAGAGACCCAGTACTTC; CDR3 protein: CASSTNDLQRETQYF
D gene: TRBD1; J gene: TRBJ2-2; clone size: NA; V gene: TRBV5-4; CDR3 DNA: TGTGCCAGCAGCCAGAACCCGCCAGGGGGACGAACCGGGGAGCTGTTTTTT; CDR3 protein: CASSQNPPGGRTGELFF
D gene: NA; J gene: TRBJ2-5; clone size: NA; V gene: TRBV4-1; CDR3 DNA: TGCGCCAGCAGCCACCATAAGACAGCCCAGTTTCCAGAGACCCAGTACTTC; CDR3 protein: CASSHHKTAQFPETQYF
D gene: NA; J gene: TRBJ1-2; clone size: NA; V gene: TRBV19; CDR3 DNA: TGTGCCAGTAGTTATAGTGGCTATGGCTACACCTTC; CDR3 protein: CASSYSGYGYTF
D gene: NA; J gene: TRBJ2-3; clone size: NA; V gene: TRBV9; CDR3 DNA: TGTGCCAGCAGCTCTACGGAGCGCGACACAGATACGCAGTATTTT; CDR3 protein: CASSSTERDTDTQYF
D gene: TRBD1; J gene: TRBJ2-7; clone size: NA; V gene: TRBV10-3; CDR3 DNA: TGTGCCATGTACGACCCGGGACAGGGAACCTACGAGCAGTACTTC; CDR3 protein: CAMYDPGQGTYEQYF
D gene: NA; J gene: TRBJ2-7; clone size: NA; V gene: TRBV7-6; CDR3 DNA: TGTGCCAGCAGCCCCGGAGGGACAGCTTCCTACGAGCAGTACTTC; CDR3 protein: CASSPGGTASYEQYF
D gene: NA; J gene: TRBJ2-3; clone size: NA; V gene: TRBV16; CDR3 DNA: TGTGCCAGCAGCCAATTACTGCCCCTCCGGACAGATACGCAGTATTTT; CDR3 protein: CASSQLLPLRTDTQYF
D gene: TRBD2; J gene: TRBJ2-3; clone size: few; V gene: TRBV9; CDR3 DNA: TGTGCCAGCAGCGACGCTAGCGGGTCCACAGATACGCAGTATTTT; CDR3 protein: CASSDASGSTDTQYF
D gene: TRBD2; J gene: TRBJ2-1; clone size: NA; V gene: TRBV6-5; CDR3 DNA: TGTGCCAGCAGTCCCAATAGCGGGACCTACAATGAGCAGTTCTTC; CDR3 protein: CASSPNSGTYNEQFF
D gene: TRBD2; J gene: TRBJ2-3; clone size: NA; V gene: TRBV9; CDR3 DNA: TGTGCCAGCAGCGATACTAGCGGTAGCACAGATACGCAGTATTTT; CDR3 protein: CASSDTSGSTDTQYF
D gene: NA; J gene: TRBJ2-3; clone size: NA; V gene: TRBV28; CDR3 DNA: TGTGCCAGCAGAGGGGTCCCCACAGATACGCAGTATTTT; CDR3 protein: CASRGVPTDTQYF
D gene: TRBD2; J gene: TRBJ2-3; clone size: NA; V gene: TRBV2; CDR3 DNA: TGTGCCAGCAGAGAGCTAGCGGGGGGCACAGATACGCAGTATTTT; CDR3 protein: CASRELAGGTDTQYF
D gene: NA; J gene: TRBJ2-1; clone size: NA; V gene: TRBV28; CDR3 DNA: TGTGCCAGCAGTTTAACGTCGGGGAACTACAATGAGCAGTTCTTC; CDR3 protein: CASSLTSGNYNEQFF
D gene: NA; J gene: TRBJ1-3; clone size: NA; V gene: TRBV15; CDR3 DNA: TGTGCCACCAGCAGGCGAGGGGGATCTGGAAACACCATATATTTT; CDR3 protein: CATSRRGGSGNTIYF
D gene: NA; J gene: TRBJ1-2; clone size: NA; V gene: TRBV5-1; CDR3 DNA: TGCGCCAGCAGCTTGGTACCGACAGTAAACTATGGCTACACCTTC; CDR3 protein: CASSLVPTVNYGYTF
D gene: TRBD1; J gene: TRBJ1-2; clone size: NA; V gene: TRBV28; CDR3 DNA: TGTGCCAGCAGGAGGGGACAGCTCTATGGCTACACCTTC; CDR3 protein: CASRRGQLYGYTF
D gene: TRBD1; J gene: TRBJ1-4; clone size: NA; V gene: TRBV29-1; CDR3 DNA: TGCAGCGCCACAGGGGCCGATAATGAAAAACTGTTTTTT; CDR3 protein: CSATGADNEKLFF
D gene: TRBD2; J gene: TRBJ2-3; clone size: NA; V gene: TRBV9; CDR3 DNA: TGTGCCAGCAGCACAACTAGCGGGAGCACAGATACGCAGTATTTT; CDR3 protein: CASSTTSGSTDTQYF
D gene: TRBD2; J gene: TRBJ2-1; clone size: NA; V gene: TRBV4-1; CDR3 DNA: TGTGCCAGCAGCCCCCGGGGGGAGGGCGCCAATGAGCAGTTCTTC; CDR3 protein: CASSPRGEGANEQFF
D gene: NA; J gene: TRBJ1-1; clone size: NA; V gene: TRBV2; CDR3 DNA: TGTGCCAGCAGTGAAAGGCCGGGGGAGGCGTTCACTGAAGCTTTCTTT; CDR3 protein: CASSERPGEAFTEAFF